This TCR beta chain is from a study of T cell responses to AZD1222 COVID-19 vaccine. Study-wide background: Second-dose intervals of approximately 4 or approximately 12 weeks were pooled.

Points from the study as a whole: Regions 160-218 and 743-854 dominated among vaccine-associated CD4 TCRs spanning spike. Reports indicate that nearly half of spike-specific TCRs are directed at unmutated variant regions. A rise in Spike-specific TCR breadth and depth followed two AZD1222 doses.

As regards this clone: Its cognate antigen is unknown.

Some clones are missing from TCRdb's copy, which holds only in-frame ones; the method was immunoSEQ multiplex PCR. The data contain more than 150,000 clones, approximately 91% of them singletons. The J segment lost 6 bases and the V segment lost 4 bases, leaving 4 bases of the junction unmatched. CDR1 is MDHEN and CDR2 is SYDVKM in the germline V gene. CDR3 size: 14 residues. The chain couples TRBV28 to TRBJ1-2; 11 bases map to TRBD1. The specimen was peripheral blood, collected on day 0 of AZD1222 vaccination. The source is an adult in good health. The CDR3 sequence is CASSSGTGGNGYTF. Written as DNA, the CDR3 is TGTGCCAGCAGTTCTGGGACAGGGGGAAATGGCTACACCTTC.